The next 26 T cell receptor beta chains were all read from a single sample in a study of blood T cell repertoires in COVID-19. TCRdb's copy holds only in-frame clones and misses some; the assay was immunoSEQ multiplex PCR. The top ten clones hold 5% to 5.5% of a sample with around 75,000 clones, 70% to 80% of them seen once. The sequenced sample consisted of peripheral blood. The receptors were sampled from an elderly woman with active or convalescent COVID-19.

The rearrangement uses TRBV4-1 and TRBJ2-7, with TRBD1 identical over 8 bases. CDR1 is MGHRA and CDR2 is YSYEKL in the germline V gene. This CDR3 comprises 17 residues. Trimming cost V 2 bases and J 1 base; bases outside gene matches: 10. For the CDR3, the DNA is TGCGCCAGCAGCCAATATATCGACAGGGGAATATCCTACGAGCAGTACTTC. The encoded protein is CASSQYIDRGISYEQYF.

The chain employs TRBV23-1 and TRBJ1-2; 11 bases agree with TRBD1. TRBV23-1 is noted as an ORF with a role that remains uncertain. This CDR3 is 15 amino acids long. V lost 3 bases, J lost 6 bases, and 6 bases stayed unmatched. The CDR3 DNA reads TGCGCCAGCAGTCACCAGGACAGGGGGCGCGATGGCTACACCTTC. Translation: CASSHQDRGRDGYTF.

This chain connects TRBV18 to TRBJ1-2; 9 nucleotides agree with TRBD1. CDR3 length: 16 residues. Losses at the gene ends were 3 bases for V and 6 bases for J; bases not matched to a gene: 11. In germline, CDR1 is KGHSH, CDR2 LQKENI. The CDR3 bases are TGTGCCAGCTCACCTCTACCGGGACAGGGTTTCGATGGCTACACCTTC. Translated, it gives CASSPLPGQGFDGYTF.

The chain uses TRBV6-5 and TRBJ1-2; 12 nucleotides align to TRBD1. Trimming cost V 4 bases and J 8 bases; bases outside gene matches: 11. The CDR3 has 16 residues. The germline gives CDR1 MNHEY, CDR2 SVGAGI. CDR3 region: CASSSYGTGGAEGYTF. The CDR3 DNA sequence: TGTGCCAGCAGTTCTTACGGGACAGGGGGCGCGGAGGGCTACACCTTC.

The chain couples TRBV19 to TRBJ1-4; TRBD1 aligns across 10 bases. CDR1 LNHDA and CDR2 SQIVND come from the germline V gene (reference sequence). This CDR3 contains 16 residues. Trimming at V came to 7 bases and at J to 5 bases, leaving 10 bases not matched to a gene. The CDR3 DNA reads TGTGCCAGTAACAACCTCCCGGGACAGGGGAATGAAAAACTGTTTTTT. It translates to CASNNLPGQGNEKLFF.

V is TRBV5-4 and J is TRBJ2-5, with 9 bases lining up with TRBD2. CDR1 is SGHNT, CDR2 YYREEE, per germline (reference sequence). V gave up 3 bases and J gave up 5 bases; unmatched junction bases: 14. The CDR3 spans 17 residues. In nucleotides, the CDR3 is TGTGCCAGCAGCTCCTGGTCCCAGCGGGGGGCGGGCGAGACCCAGTACTTC. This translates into CASSSWSQRGAGETQYF. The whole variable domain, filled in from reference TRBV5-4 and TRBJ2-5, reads ETGVTQSPTHLIKTRGQQVTLRCSSQSGHNTVSWYQQALGQGPQFIFQYYREEENGRGNFPPRFSGLQFPNYSSELNVNALELDDSALYLCASSSWSQRGAGETQYFGPGTRLLVL.

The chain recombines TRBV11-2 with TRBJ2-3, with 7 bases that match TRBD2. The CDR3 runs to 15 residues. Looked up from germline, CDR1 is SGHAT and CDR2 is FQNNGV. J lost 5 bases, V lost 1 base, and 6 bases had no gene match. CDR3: CASSLGLGGGDTQYF. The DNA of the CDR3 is TGTGCCAGCAGCTTAGGGCTTGGGGGGGGAGATACGCAGTATTTT.

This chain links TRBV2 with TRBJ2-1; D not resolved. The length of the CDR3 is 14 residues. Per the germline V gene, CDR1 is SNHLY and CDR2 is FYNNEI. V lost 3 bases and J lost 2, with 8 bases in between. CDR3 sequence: CASSDEVAYNEQFF. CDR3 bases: TGTGCCAGCAGTGACGAGGTTGCCTACAATGAGCAGTTCTTC. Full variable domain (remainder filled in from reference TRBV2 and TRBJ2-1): EPEVTQTPSHQVTQMGQEVILRCVPISNHLYFYWYRQILGQKVEFLVSFYNNEISEKSEIFDDQFSVERPDGSNFTLKIRSTKLEDSAMYFCASSDEVAYNEQFFGPGTRLTVL.

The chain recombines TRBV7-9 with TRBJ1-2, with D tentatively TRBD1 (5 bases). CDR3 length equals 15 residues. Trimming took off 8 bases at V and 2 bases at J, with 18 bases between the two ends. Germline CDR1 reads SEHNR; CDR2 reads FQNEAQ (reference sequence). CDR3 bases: TGTGCCAGCGCCTCCAGCGGGGCGGGCAACTATGGCTACACCTTC. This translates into CASASSGAGNYGYTF.

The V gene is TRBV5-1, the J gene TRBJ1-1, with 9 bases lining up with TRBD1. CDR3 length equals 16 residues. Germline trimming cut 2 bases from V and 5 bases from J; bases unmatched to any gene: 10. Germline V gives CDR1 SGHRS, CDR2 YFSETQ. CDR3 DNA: TGCGCCAGCAGCTTAACTACAGGGGGCCTGGGAACTGAAGCTTTCTTT. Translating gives CASSLTTGGLGTEAFF.

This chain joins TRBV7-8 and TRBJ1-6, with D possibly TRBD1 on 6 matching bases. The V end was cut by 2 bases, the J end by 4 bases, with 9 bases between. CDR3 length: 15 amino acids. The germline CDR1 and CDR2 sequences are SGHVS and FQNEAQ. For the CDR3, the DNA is TGTGCCAGCAGCTTAATAGGACAGTATAATTCACCCCTCCACTTT. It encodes CASSLIGQYNSPLHF.

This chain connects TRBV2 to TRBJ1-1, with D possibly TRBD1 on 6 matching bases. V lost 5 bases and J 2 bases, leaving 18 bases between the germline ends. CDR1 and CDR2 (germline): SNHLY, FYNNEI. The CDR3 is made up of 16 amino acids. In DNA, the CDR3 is TGTGCCAGCAGTATCAGGGGTGGGGGTGATAACACTGAAGCTTTCTTT. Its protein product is CASSIRGGGDNTEAFF.

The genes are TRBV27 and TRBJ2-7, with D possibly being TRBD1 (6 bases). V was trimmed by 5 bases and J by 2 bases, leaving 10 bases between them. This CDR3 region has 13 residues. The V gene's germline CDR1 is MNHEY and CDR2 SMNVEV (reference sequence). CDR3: CASSPRTAYEQYF. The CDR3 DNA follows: TGTGCCAGCAGTCCCCGGACAGCCTACGAGCAGTACTTC.

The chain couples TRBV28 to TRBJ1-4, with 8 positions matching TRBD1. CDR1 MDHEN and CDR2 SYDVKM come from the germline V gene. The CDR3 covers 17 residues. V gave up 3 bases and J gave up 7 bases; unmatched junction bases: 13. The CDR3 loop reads CASSFRGRGRWFEKLFF. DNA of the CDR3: TGTGCCAGCAGTTTTCGGGGCAGGGGGCGGTGGTTTGAAAAACTGTTTTTT.

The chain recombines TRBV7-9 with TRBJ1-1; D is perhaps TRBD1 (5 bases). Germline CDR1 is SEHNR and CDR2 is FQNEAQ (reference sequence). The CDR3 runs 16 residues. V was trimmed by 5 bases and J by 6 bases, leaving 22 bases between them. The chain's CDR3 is CASSPGPVFVRAEAFF. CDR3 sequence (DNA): TGTGCCAGCAGCCCAGGGCCCGTTTTCGTAAGGGCTGAAGCTTTCTTT.

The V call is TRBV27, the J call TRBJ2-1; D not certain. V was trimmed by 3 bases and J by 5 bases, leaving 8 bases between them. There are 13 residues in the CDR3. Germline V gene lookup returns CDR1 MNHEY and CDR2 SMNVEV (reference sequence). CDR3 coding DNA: TGTGCCAGCAGTTTCTGGCCAGACAATGAGCAGTTCTTC. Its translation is CASSFWPDNEQFF.

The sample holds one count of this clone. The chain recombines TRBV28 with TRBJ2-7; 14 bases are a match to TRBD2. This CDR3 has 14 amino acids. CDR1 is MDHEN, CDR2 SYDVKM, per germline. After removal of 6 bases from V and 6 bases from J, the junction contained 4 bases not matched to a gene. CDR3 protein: CASRAGTSGSEQYF. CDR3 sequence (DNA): TGTGCCAGCAGAGCCGGGACTAGCGGGAGCGAGCAGTACTTC.

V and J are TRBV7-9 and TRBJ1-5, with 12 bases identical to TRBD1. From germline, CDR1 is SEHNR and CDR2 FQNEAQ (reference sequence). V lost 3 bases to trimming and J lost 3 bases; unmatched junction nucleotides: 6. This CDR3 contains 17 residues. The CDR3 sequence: CASSFGGDRGLNQPQHF. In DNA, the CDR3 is TGTGCCAGCAGCTTCGGGGGGGACAGGGGGCTCAATCAGCCCCAGCATTTT.

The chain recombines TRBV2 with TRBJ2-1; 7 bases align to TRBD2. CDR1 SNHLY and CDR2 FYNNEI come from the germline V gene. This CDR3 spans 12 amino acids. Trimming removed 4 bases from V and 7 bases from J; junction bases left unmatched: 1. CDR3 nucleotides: TGTGCCAGCAGTGGGGGGGGGAATGAGCAGTTCTTC. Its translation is CASSGGGNEQFF.

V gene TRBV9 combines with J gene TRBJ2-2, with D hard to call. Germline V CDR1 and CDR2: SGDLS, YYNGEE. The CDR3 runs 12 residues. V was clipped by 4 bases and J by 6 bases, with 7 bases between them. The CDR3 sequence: CASSPSPGELFF. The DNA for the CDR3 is TGTGCCAGCAGCCCGTCCCCCGGGGAGCTGTTTTTT.

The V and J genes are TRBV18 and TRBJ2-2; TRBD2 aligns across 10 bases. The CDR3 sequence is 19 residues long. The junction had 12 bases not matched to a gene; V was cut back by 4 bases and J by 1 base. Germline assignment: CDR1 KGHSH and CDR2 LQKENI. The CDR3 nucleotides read TGTGCCAGCTCACTGGTCCCGGGGACTAGCGAACAGAACACCGGGGAGCTGTTTTTT. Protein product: CASSLVPGTSEQNTGELFF. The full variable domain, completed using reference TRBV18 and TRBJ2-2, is NAGVMQNPRHLVRRRGQEARLRCSPMKGHSHVYWYRQLPEEGLKFMVYLQKENIIDESGMPKERFSAEFPKEGPSILRIQQVVRGDSAAYFCASSLVPGTSEQNTGELFFGEGSRLTVL.

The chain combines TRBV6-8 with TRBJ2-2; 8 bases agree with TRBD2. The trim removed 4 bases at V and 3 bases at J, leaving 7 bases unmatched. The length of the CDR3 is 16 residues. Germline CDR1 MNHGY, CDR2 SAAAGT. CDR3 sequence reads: CASSSRGGRDTGELFF. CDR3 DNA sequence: TGTGCCAGCAGTTCCCGGGGGGGCCGGGACACCGGGGAGCTGTTTTTT.

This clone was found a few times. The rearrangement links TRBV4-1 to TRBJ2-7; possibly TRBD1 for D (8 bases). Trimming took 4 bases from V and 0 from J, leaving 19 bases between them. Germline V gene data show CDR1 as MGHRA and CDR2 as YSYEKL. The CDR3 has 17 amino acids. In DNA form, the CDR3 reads TGCGCCAGCAGCCGGGGGAGGGACAGGCTGAGCTCCTACGAGCAGTACTTC. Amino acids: CASSRGRDRLSSYEQYF.

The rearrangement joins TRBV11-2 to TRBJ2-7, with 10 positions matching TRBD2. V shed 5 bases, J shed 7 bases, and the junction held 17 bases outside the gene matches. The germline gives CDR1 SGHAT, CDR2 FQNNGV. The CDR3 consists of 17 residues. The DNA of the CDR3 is TGTGCCAGCAGCATAACTGTAGCGGGGGGTCACCTACGAGAGCAGTACTTC. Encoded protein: CASSITVAGGHLREQYF. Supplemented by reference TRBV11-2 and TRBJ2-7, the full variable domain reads EAGVAQSPRYKIIEKRQSVAFWCNPISGHATLYWYQQILGQGPKLLIQFQNNGVVDDSQLPKDRFSAERLKGVDSTLKIQPAKLEDSAVYLCASSITVAGGHLREQYFGPGTRLTVT.

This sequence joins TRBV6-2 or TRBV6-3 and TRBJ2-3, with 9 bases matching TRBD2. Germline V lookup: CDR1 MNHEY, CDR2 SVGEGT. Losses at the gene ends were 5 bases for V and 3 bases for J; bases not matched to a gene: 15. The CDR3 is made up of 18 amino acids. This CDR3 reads CASSPKIAGGRVTDTQYF. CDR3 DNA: TGTGCCAGCAGTCCGAAAATTGCGGGAGGGCGTGTAACAGATACGCAGTATTTT.

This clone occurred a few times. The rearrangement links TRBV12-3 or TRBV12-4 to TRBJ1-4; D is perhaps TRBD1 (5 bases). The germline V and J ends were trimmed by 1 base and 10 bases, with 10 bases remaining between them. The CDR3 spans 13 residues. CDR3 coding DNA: TGTGCCAGCAGTTTAGGGCAGGGTGTAAAACTGTTTTTT. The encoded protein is CASSLGQGVKLFF.